The 10 T cell receptor beta chains below all came from one sample that was sequenced in a study of beta chain features in type 1 diabetes. All of the isolated RNA was reverse transcribed, so expressed TCRB transcripts were sequenced. Assay: immunoSEQ multiplex PCR; the TCRdb copy retains only in-frame clones and omits some. The sample shows under 450,000 clones, around 14% of them seen only once. The sample taken for sequencing was naive CD4+ T cells from blood. Receptors originate from a man younger than 40 in good health.

This clone was detected a few times. The chain carries TRBV7-9 and TRBJ2-6, with 10 bases aligning to TRBD1. Trimming cost V 6 bases and J 0 bases; bases outside gene matches: 5. The length of the CDR3 is 17 residues. Germline V gives CDR1 SEHNR, CDR2 FQNEAQ (reference sequence). The CDR3 region has the DNA TGTGCCAGCAGGATGACAGGGGGCGCCTCTGGGGCCAACGTCCTGACTTTC. Its translation is CASRMTGGASGANVLTF.

The chain uses TRBV2 and TRBJ2-1, with a weak D call TRBD1 (6 bases). Trimming left V 5 bases short and J 9 bases short, with 17 bases between. The germline V gene encodes CDR1 SNHLY and CDR2 FYNNEI. This CDR3 is built from 14 residues. This CDR3 is CASSPQAGVVEQFF. The CDR3 region has the DNA TGTGCCAGCAGTCCACAGGCAGGGGTGGTTGAGCAGTTCTTC.

CDR3 protein: CASSAPMGGQYEQYF. CDR3 coding DNA: TGCGCCAGCAGCGCGCCCATGGGTGGGCAGTACGAGCAGTACTTC. The chain has TRBV5-1 and TRBJ2-7; D remains unclear. The CDR3 spans 15 residues. Germline CDR1 reads SGHRS; CDR2 reads YFSETQ. The V end was cut by 4 bases, the J end by 4 bases, with 18 bases between.

J is TRBJ2-1 and V is TRBV13; D might be TRBD1 (8 bases). Germline CDR1 is PRHDT and CDR2 is FYEKMQ (reference sequence). The V gene lost 5 bases and the J gene lost 9 bases, with 14 bases spanning the gap. The length of the CDR3 is 13 residues. Here the CDR3 DNA reads TGTGCCAGCAGCCCTAACAGGGGGGGTGAGCAGTTCTTC. Translating it yields CASSPNRGGEQFF.

This sequence joins TRBV30 and TRBJ1-1, with a weak D call TRBD1 (6 bases). V gave up 5 bases and J gave up 1 base, with 11 bases separating them. Looked up from germline, CDR1 is GTSNPN and CDR2 is SVGIG (reference sequence). This CDR3 is built from 13 residues. The chain's CDR3 is CAWLPRGNTEAFF. The DNA of the CDR3 is TGTGCCTGGCTGCCCAGGGGGAACACTGAAGCTTTCTTT.

The V call is TRBV5-4, the J call TRBJ2-1; TRBD2 matches 8 bases. The CDR3 covers 16 residues. V trimming: 4 bases; J trimming: 2 bases; junction bases outside the gene matches: 8. The germline CDR1 and CDR2 sequences are SGHNT and YYREEE (reference sequence). CDR3 in amino acids: CASSQIAGPAYNEQFF. The CDR3 nucleotides read TGTGCCAGCAGCCAGATAGCGGGACCGGCCTACAATGAGCAGTTCTTC.

This clone showed up just a few times. The V call is TRBV10-3, the J call TRBJ2-3; TRBD2 might be the D (5 bases). CDR3 length: 16 amino acids. V was pared by 6 bases and J by 4 bases, with 20 bases between. Germline values: CDR1 ENHRY, CDR2 SYGVKD. CDR3 amino acids: CAISLEGRAAPDTQYF. DNA of the CDR3: TGTGCCATCAGCCTCGAGGGAAGGGCCGCCCCAGATACGCAGTATTTT.

In its sample, this clone was seen a few times. The chain couples TRBV30 to TRBJ2-5; a weak D match, TRBD2 (5 bases). This CDR3 is 13 amino acids long. Trimming left V 7 bases short and J 1 base short, with 13 bases between. CDR1 and CDR2 (germline): GTSNPN, SVGIG (reference sequence). The CDR3 is CASAGEIQETQYF. The CDR3 nucleotides are TGTGCCTCAGCCGGGGAGATCCAAGAGACCCAGTACTTC.

On this clone itself: Other DNA sequences from this sample encode an identical CDR3 as well. CDR3 DNA sequence: TGTGCCAGTAGTATCTCAGGGGGCTCCTACAATGAGCAGTTCTTC. It translates to CASSISGGSYNEQFF. The rearrangement joins TRBV19 to TRBJ2-1; 7 positions match TRBD1. Germline trimming cut 3 bases from V and 0 bases from J; bases unmatched to any gene: 2. The CDR3 totals 15 residues. The germline V gene encodes CDR1 LNHDA and CDR2 SQIVND (reference sequence). The complete variable domain, with remaining parts taken from reference TRBV19 and TRBJ2-1, reads DGGITQSPKYLFRKEGQNVTLSCEQNLNHDAMYWYRQDPGQGLRLIYYSQIVNDFQKGDIAEGYSVSREKKESFPLTVTSAQKNPTAFYLCASSISGGSYNEQFFGPGTRLTVL.

V and J are TRBV11-1 and TRBJ2-3; unclear D gene. CDR1 is SGHAT and CDR2 is FQDESV in the germline V gene (reference sequence). The CDR3 runs to 14 residues. V gave up 4 bases and J gave up 4 bases, with 12 bases separating them. The CDR3 sequence is CASSWLRLPDTQYF. In DNA, the CDR3 is TGTGCCAGCAGCTGGTTGAGGCTCCCAGATACGCAGTATTTT.